The rows below give T cell receptor beta chains drawn from one sample of a study of cytomegalovirus exposure and HLA in healthy donors. Assay used: immunoSEQ multiplex PCR; TCRdb lists only in-frame clones, some missing. The sample yields about 170,000 clones, around 75% seen once. The specimen sequenced was PBMCs. The source is a male donor in good health and CMV-seronegative. CDR3s include the opening cysteine and the closing phenylalanine or tryptophan. The D gene is left open where the match is weak. A row's size may be missing; if present it is once, few, many or a size class.

CDR3 protein | CDR3 DNA | clone size | V gene | D gene | J gene
CASSPSTDTQYF | TGTGCCAGCAGCCCAAGCACAGATACGCAGTATTTT | . | TRBV11-2 | . | TRBJ2-3
CASSELPGASGDTDTQYF | TGTGCCAGCAGTGAGCTCCCTGGGGCTAGCGGGGACACAGATACGCAGTATTTT | . | TRBV25-1 | TRBD2 | TRBJ2-3
CASSVTGGANTEAFF | TGTGCCAGCAGCGTTACAGGGGGTGCGAACACTGAAGCTTTCTTT | . | TRBV6-1 | TRBD1 | TRBJ1-1
CASTLNWRNSPLHF | TGTGCCAGCACCCTAAACTGGAGAAATTCACCCCTCCACTTT | once | TRBV5-6 | . | TRBJ1-6
CATSRDLYGYTF | TGTGCCACCAGCAGAGACCTCTATGGCTACACCTTC | . | TRBV15 | . | TRBJ1-2
CASSRQKTGGYGYTF | TGTGCCAGCAGCCGACAAAAAACAGGGGGCTACGGCTACACCTTC | few | TRBV6-1 | TRBD1 | TRBJ1-2
CASSFTGDYGYTF | TGCGCCAGCAGTTTTACAGGGGACTATGGCTACACCTTC | . | TRBV10-2 | TRBD1 | TRBJ1-2
CASSWNPGTTDTQYF | TGTGCCAGCAGCTGGAATCCGGGAACCACAGATACGCAGTATTTT | few | TRBV5-4 | . | TRBJ2-3
CASSTGPLGYGYTF | TGTGCCAGCAGTACAGGTCCCCTTGGCTATGGCTACACCTTC | . | TRBV6-5 | . | TRBJ1-2
CASSPGTGGGSYNSPLHF | TGTGCCAGCAGCCCTGGGACAGGGGGCGGCTCCTATAATTCACCCCTCCACTTT | . | TRBV7-2 | TRBD1 | TRBJ1-6
CASSWAGGLGTEAFF | TGTGCCAGCAGCTGGGCGGGGGGTTTGGGCACTGAAGCTTTCTTT | . | TRBV11-2 | . | TRBJ1-1
CASNKRNRDGSYEQYF | TGCGCCAGCAACAAACGTAACAGGGACGGATCCTACGAGCAGTACTTC | few | TRBV5-1 | . | TRBJ2-7
CASSSRQGLTEAFF | TGTGCCAGCAGCTCCCGACAGGGGCTCACTGAAGCTTTCTTT | . | TRBV5-5 | TRBD1 | TRBJ1-1
CATTDGGTNYGYTF | TGTGCCACTACCGATGGAGGGACTAACTATGGCTACACCTTC | . | TRBV19 | . | TRBJ1-2
CASTNTTRVSDTQYF | TGTGCCAGCACCAATACTACCAGGGTTTCAGATACGCAGTATTTT | . | TRBV6-6 | . | TRBJ2-3
CASSHPAVNTEAFF | TGCGCCAGCAGCCACCCCGCGGTGAACACTGAAGCTTTCTTT | . | TRBV4-1 | . | TRBJ1-1
CASSRSMQGLEKLFF | TGTGCCAGCAGCCGATCTATGCAGGGACTTGAAAAACTGTTTTTT | . | TRBV27 | . | TRBJ1-4
CASSSGTSRSSADTQYF | TGTGCCAGCAGCTCCGGGACTAGCCGGTCGAGCGCAGATACGCAGTATTTT | few | TRBV5-4 | TRBD2 | TRBJ2-3
CSVEDTEEQFF | TGCAGCGTTGAAGACACAGAAGAGCAGTTCTTC | . | TRBV29-1 | . | TRBJ2-1
CASIGAGKSSGANVLTF | TGCGCCAGCATAGGGGCTGGCAAGAGCTCTGGGGCCAACGTCCTGACTTTC | . | TRBV5-1 | . | TRBJ2-6
CASSLGGLIPGETQYF | TGTGCCAGCAGCTTGGGGGGACTCATACCTGGGGAGACCCAGTACTTC | . | TRBV5-6 | . | TRBJ2-5
CSVGQLENFSYEQYF | TGCAGCGTCGGACAGTTAGAAAACTTCTCCTACGAGCAGTACTTC | . | TRBV29-1 | . | TRBJ2-7
CSVEVGGDEKLFF | TGCAGCGTTGAAGTAGGGGGGGATGAAAAACTGTTTTTT | few | TRBV29-1 | . | TRBJ1-4
CASSSQGRNSPLHF | TGCGCCAGCAGTTCTCAGGGTCGCAATTCACCCCTCCACTTT | once | TRBV10-2 | . | TRBJ1-6
CASSESGTPNEKLFF | TGTGCCAGCAGCGAGAGCGGGACTCCTAATGAAAAACTGTTTTTT | . | TRBV9 | . | TRBJ1-4
CASSQRPGGSGTDTQYF | TGTGCCAGCAGCCAACGTCCGGGGGGATCCGGCACAGATACGCAGTATTTT | . | TRBV4-2 | TRBD2 | TRBJ2-3
CASCFSGGRQETQYF | TGCGCCAGCTGTTTTAGCGGGGGCCGCCAGGAGACCCAGTACTTC | . | TRBV5-1 | TRBD2 | TRBJ2-5
CASSEQGKETQYF | TGCGCCAGCAGTGAGCAGGGAAAAGAGACCCAGTACTTC | . | TRBV10-2 | . | TRBJ2-5
CSVETGAGANVLTF | TGCAGCGTAGAGACAGGGGCCGGGGCCAACGTCCTGACTTTC | . | TRBV29-1 | TRBD1 | TRBJ2-6
CASSRRGTGELFF | TGTGCCAGCAGCCGTAGAGGAACCGGGGAGCTGTTTTTT | . | TRBV14 | . | TRBJ2-2
CASSLNRISGNTIYF | TGTGCCAGCAGCTTAAACAGGATCTCTGGAAACACCATATATTTT | . | TRBV7-8 | . | TRBJ1-3
CASSLGVNTEAFF | TGCGCCAGCAGCTTGGGAGTGAACACTGAAGCTTTCTTT | . | TRBV5-1 | . | TRBJ1-1
CASSQVSGTGVYEQYF | TGTGCCAGCAGCCAAGTTTCCGGGACAGGCGTCTACGAGCAGTACTTC | . | TRBV4-2 | TRBD1 | TRBJ2-7
CASSIIGGIPDTQYF | TGTGCCAGTAGTATCATAGGGGGTATCCCAGATACGCAGTATTTT | . | TRBV19 | . | TRBJ2-3
CASSPRQGASQPQHF | TGTGCCAGCAGTCCTCGCCAGGGGGCCAGCCAGCCCCAGCATTTT | . | TRBV6-1 | TRBD1 | TRBJ1-5
CASNPRGNTEAFF | TGTGCCAGCAACCCTCGGGGGAACACTGAAGCTTTCTTT | . | TRBV5-6 | . | TRBJ1-1
CAISESLGQEYGYTF | TGTGCCATCAGTGAGTCGTTGGGACAGGAGTATGGCTACACCTTC | . | TRBV10-3 | TRBD1 | TRBJ1-2
CASSLVGARNEQFF | TGTGCCAGCAGCTTGGTGGGGGCGCGGAATGAGCAGTTCTTC | . | TRBV5-4 | . | TRBJ2-1
CASSVGTGLDEAFF | TGTGCCAGCAGCGTAGGGACAGGGCTGGATGAAGCTTTCTTT | . | TRBV9 | TRBD1 | TRBJ1-1
CASRSAWAGANVLTF | TGTGCCAGCAGGTCGGCCTGGGCAGGGGCCAACGTCCTGACTTTC | . | TRBV2 | . | TRBJ2-6
CASSNRDRTYEQYF | TGTGCCAGTAGTAACCGGGACAGGACCTACGAGCAGTACTTC | . | TRBV19 | TRBD1 | TRBJ2-7
CASSQESSRYLSGTDTQYF | TGCGCCAGCAGCCAAGAGTCCTCCCGTTATTTATCTGGCACAGATACGCAGTATTTT | . | TRBV4-1 | . | TRBJ2-3